These 12 T cell receptor beta chains originate from one sample sequenced in a study of cytomegalovirus exposure and HLA in healthy donors. 60 Vbeta and 13 Jbeta primers were used in PCR. Clones were sequenced by immunoSEQ multiplex PCR, and TCRdb holds only the in-frame ones, with some missing. The table has roughly 180,000 clones, around 80% seen once. The sequencing sample was made of PBMCs. These receptors all stem from a male donor in good health and CMV-seronegative.

The chain couples TRBV7-2 to TRBJ2-1; TRBD1 aligns across 9 bases. This CDR3 contains 15 residues. After removal of 2 bases from V and 6 bases from J, the junction contained 5 bases not matched to a gene. Germline V lookup: CDR1 SGHTA, CDR2 FQGNSA. In DNA form, the CDR3 reads TGTGCCAGCAGCTTACCGGGACAGGGTAGCAATGAGCAGTTCTTC. Translating gives CASSLPGQGSNEQFF.

The V call is TRBV4-1, the J call TRBJ2-1; TRBD2 matches 15 bases. The CDR3 consists of 18 residues. With 2 bases clipped from V and 9 bases from J, the junction kept 11 bases outside the gene matches. Germline values: CDR1 MGHRA, CDR2 YSYEKL. DNA for the CDR3: TGCGCCAGCAGCCAACTAAGGATAGGACTAGCGGGAGGGGGTGAGCAGTTCTTC. This encodes CASSQLRIGLAGGGEQFF.

This chain connects TRBV15 to TRBJ1-5; D perhaps matches TRBD1 (5 bases). The V end lost 0 bases, the J end lost 3 bases, and 9 bases lay between the germline ends. The CDR3 totals 15 residues. Germline V gene lookup returns CDR1 LNHNV and CDR2 YYDKDF (reference sequence). CDR3 sequence: CATSRDQGHNQPQHF. The CDR3 DNA reads as TGTGCCACCAGCAGAGATCAGGGTCACAATCAGCCCCAGCATTTT.

This clone was detected once. The CDR3 region has the DNA TGTGCCAGCAGCGTTAGTCAGGGGACCAGCCGGTACGAGCAGTACTTC. This translates into CASSVSQGTSRYEQYF. The chain couples TRBV9 to TRBJ2-7; a possible D gene is TRBD1 (6 bases). Trimming stripped 2 bases from V and 4 bases from J, with 19 bases between. The CDR3 is made up of 16 amino acids. In germline, CDR1 is SGDLS, CDR2 YYNGEE.

V and J are TRBV6-5 and TRBJ2-7; tentative D call: TRBD2 (5 bases). The V and J ends lost 0 bases and 7 bases respectively, with 7 bases between them. The CDR3 extends over 12 amino acids. CDR1 and CDR2 from the germline V gene are MNHEY and SVGAGI. The CDR3 loop is CASSYSPGEQYF. The DNA for the CDR3 is TGTGCCAGCAGTTACTCGCCGGGGGAGCAGTACTTC.

This clone was counted a single time. The chain employs TRBV9 and TRBJ2-2; 9 bases agree with TRBD2. CDR1 SGDLS and CDR2 YYNGEE come from the germline V gene. V shed 4 bases, J shed 3 bases, and the junction held 4 bases outside the gene matches. The CDR3 is made up of 15 amino acids. This CDR3 reads CASSKRGDDTGELFF. CDR3 nucleotides: TGTGCCAGCAGCAAGCGGGGGGACGACACCGGGGAGCTGTTTTTT.

The rearrangement joins TRBV18 to TRBJ1-4; 7 positions match TRBD1. Trimming took 6 bases from V and 5 from J; bases not matched to a gene: 3. Germline assignment: CDR1 KGHSH and CDR2 LQKENI. The CDR3 has 13 residues. The CDR3 reads CASSGQLNEKLFF. The CDR3 coding sequence is TGTGCCAGCTCGGGACAGTTAAATGAAAAACTGTTTTTT.

This clone was found once. The chain recombines TRBV6-4 with TRBJ2-3, with TRBD2 matching over 10 bases. CDR3 size: 16 residues. Germline CDR1 and CDR2: MRHNA and SNTAGT. The V gene end was trimmed by 0 bases and the J gene end by 6 bases; junction bases not matched to a gene: 6. As DNA, the CDR3 is TGTGCCAGCAGTGACTCCAGCGGGAGGGCCGGGGATACGCAGTATTTT. This codes for CASSDSSGRAGDTQYF.

Concerning this clone itself: Other DNA sequences in the same sample also yield this CDR3. The gene calls are TRBV27 and TRBJ2-7, with D perhaps matching TRBD1 (5 bases). V was cut by 3 bases and J by 2 bases, with 11 bases left in between. The CDR3 runs 14 residues. Germline V gives CDR1 MNHEY, CDR2 SMNVEV (reference sequence). The CDR3 loop reads CASSLGRGPYEQYF. CDR3 nucleotides: TGTGCCAGCAGTTTGGGGCGTGGGCCCTACGAGCAGTACTTC.

This chain connects TRBV7-2 to TRBJ2-7; 12 nucleotides align to TRBD2. The V gene's germline CDR1 is SGHTA and CDR2 FQGNSA. The CDR3 runs to 17 residues. V lost 5 bases to trimming and J lost 6 bases; unmatched junction nucleotides: 14. The CDR3 DNA is TGTGCCAGCAGCGAAATTGGCCGACTAGCGGGAGTAAGCGAGCAGTACTTC. Protein sequence: CASSEIGRLAGVSEQYF.

This clone has just a few counts. This chain joins TRBV5-6 and TRBJ1-5; 7 bases match TRBD1. V was clipped by 4 bases and J by 2 bases; unmatched bases: 6. CDR3 length: 15 residues. Germline V gene data show CDR1 as SGHDT and CDR2 as YYEEEE. The CDR3 sequence is CASSRNDRGNQPQHF. Here the CDR3 DNA reads TGTGCCAGCAGCCGAAATGACAGGGGCAATCAGCCCCAGCATTTT.

The chain has TRBV19 and TRBJ2-7; possible D gene TRBD2, 5 bases. CDR1 LNHDA and CDR2 SQIVND come from the germline V gene (reference sequence). This CDR3 comprises 14 residues. V was cut by 5 bases and J by 5 bases, with 16 bases left in between. Here the CDR3 reads CASSPTRGYHEQYF. The CDR3 DNA follows: TGTGCCAGTAGTCCCACGAGAGGGTACCACGAGCAGTACTTC.